This TCR beta chain was profiled in a study of cytomegalovirus exposure and HLA in healthy donors. Overall study: In a previous analysis, more than 90 million unique TCR beta sequences were found from some 200 million T cells.

Germline V gene sequence: CDR1 WSHSY, CDR2 SAAADI. Losses at the gene ends were 3 bases for V and 8 bases for J; bases not matched to a gene: 11. This CDR3 is built from 16 residues. This clone was counted only a few times. Its antigen is still unknown. 60 Vbeta and 13 Jbeta primers were used in PCR. Only in-frame clones appear in the TCRdb table, and some are missing; sequencing was by immunoSEQ multiplex PCR. The table includes under 200,000 clones, about four fifths detected once. Findings and caveats of the study: Follow-up analysis seemed to connect common viral pathogens with several of the most significant clusters identified. The study reported that TCR beta sequences accurately predicted HLA-A and HLA-B alleles in most subjects.

This chain links TRBV10-2 with TRBJ1-4; TRBD1 matches 8 bases. The sample taken for sequencing was PBMCs. The clonotype was recovered from a young woman in good health and CMV-seronegative. The CDR3 here is CASSDAVTTGVEKLFF. CDR3 sequence (DNA): TGCGCCAGCAGTGATGCGGTAACGACAGGGGTGGAAAAACTGTTTTTT.